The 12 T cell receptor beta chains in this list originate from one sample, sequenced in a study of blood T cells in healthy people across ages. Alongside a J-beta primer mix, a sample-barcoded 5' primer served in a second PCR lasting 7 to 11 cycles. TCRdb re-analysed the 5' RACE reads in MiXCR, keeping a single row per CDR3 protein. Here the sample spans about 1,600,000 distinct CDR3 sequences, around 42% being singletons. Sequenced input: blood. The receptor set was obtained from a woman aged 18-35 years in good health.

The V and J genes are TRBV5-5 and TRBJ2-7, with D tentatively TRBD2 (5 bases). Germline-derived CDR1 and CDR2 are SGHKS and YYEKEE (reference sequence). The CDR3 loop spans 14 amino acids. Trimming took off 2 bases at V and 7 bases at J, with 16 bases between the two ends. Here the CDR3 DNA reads TGTGCCAGCAGCTTTGGGCTAGCAAGAAGTGAGCAGTACTTC. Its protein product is CASSFGLARSEQYF.

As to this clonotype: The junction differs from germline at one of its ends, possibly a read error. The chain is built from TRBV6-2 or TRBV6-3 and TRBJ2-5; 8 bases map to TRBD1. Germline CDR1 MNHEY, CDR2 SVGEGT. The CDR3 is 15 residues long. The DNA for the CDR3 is TGTGCCAGCAGATCGACAGGGGTCTTCCAAGAGACCCGGTACTTC. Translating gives CASRSTGVFQETRYF.

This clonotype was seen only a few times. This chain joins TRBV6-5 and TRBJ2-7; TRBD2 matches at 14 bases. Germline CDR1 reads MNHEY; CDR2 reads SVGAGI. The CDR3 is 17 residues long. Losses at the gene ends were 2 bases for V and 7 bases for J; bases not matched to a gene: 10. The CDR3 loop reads CASSYGTSGSFPNEQYF. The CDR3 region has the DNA TGTGCCAGCAGTTACGGGACTAGCGGGAGTTTCCCCAATGAGCAGTACTTC.

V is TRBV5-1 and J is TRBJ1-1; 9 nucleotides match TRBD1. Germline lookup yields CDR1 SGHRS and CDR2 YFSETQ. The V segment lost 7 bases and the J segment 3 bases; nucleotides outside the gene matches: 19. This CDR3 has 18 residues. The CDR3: CASSSSGQGTSWYTEAFF. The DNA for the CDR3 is TGCGCCAGCTCCAGTAGCGGACAGGGGACGAGTTGGTACACTGAAGCTTTCTTT.

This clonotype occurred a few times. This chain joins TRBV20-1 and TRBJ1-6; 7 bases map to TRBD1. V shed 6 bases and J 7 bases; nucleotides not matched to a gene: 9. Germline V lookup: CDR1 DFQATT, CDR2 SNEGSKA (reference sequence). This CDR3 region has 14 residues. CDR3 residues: CSARTRQGNSPLHF. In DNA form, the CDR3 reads TGCAGTGCGAGAACCCGACAGGGAAATTCACCCCTCCACTTT.

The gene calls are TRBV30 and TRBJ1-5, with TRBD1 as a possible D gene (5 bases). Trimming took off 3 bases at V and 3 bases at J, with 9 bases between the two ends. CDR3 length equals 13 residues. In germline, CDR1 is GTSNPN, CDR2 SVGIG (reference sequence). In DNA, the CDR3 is TGTGCCTGGAGGGGGCATCCCAATCAGCCCCAGCATTTT. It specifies CAWRGHPNQPQHF.

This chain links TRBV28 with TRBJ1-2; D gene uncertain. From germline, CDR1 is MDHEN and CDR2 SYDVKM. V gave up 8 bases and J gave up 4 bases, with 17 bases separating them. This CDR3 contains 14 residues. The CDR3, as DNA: TGTGCCAGCCGGGAAATCGGACGGCTCTATGGCTACACCTTC. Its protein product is CASREIGRLYGYTF.

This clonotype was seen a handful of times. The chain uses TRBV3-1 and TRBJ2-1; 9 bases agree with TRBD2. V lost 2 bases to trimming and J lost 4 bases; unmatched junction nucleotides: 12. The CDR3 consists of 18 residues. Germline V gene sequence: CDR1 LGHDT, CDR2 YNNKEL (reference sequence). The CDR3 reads CASSQTRASGDGYNEQFF. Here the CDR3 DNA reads TGTGCCAGCAGCCAAACAAGGGCTAGCGGGGATGGGTACAATGAGCAGTTCTTC.

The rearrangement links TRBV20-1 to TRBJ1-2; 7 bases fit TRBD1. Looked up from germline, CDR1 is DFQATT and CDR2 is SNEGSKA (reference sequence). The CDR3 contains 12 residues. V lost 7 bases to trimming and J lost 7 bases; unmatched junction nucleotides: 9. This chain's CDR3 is CSGWDSGFGYTF. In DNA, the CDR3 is TGCAGTGGATGGGACAGTGGATTTGGCTACACCTTC.

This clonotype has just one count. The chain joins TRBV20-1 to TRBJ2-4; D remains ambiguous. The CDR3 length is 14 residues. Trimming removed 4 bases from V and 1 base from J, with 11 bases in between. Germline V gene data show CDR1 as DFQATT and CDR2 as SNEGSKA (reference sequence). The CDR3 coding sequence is TGCAGTGCTACCCCGGTAGTTGCCAAAAACATTCAGTACTTC. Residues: CSATPVVAKNIQYF.

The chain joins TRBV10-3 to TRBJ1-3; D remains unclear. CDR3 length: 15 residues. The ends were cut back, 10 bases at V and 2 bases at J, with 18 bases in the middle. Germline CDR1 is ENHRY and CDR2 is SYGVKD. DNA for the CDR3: TGTGCCACTAGAGCCCCGGATGGAACTGGAAACACCATATATTTT. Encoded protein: CATRAPDGTGNTIYF.

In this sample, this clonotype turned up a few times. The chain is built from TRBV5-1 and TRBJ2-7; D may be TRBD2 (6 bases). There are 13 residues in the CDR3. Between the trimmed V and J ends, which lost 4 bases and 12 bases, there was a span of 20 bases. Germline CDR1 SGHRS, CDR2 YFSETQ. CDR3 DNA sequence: TGCGCCAGCAGCCCCGGAGTCGGGGGAACCCTGTACTTC. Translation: CASSPGVGGTLYF.